The 29 T cell receptor beta chains given below trace back to one sample, sequenced in a study of Graves' ophthalmopathy and Graves' hyperthyroidism. RNA transcripts were the template, and TCR beta CDR3 regions were amplified from them. In the first round, RT-PCR was carried out with HTBI primers, and a multiplex PCR formed the second round. TCRdb used MiXCR to reprocess the multiplex PCR reads, holding one entry per CDR3 protein. The repertoire holds approximately 410,000 distinct CDR3 sequences, 15% to 19% seen once, with about 7.3% in the top ten. Sequencing input: peripheral blood. The receptors were sampled from a woman aged 18-29 years with stable Graves' hyperthyroidism.

This clonotype was recorded many times. The genes are TRBV20-1 and TRBJ2-7; D perhaps matches TRBD1 (6 bases). Germline CDR1 DFQATT, CDR2 SNEGSKA (reference sequence). The CDR3 is made up of 13 amino acids. V lost 4 bases, J lost 3 bases, and 13 bases lay in between. The CDR3 here is CSAMYRDIYEQYF. In DNA, the CDR3 is TGCAGTGCTATGTACAGGGATATCTACGAGCAGTACTTC.

This clonotype was detected ten times or more. V gene TRBV7-2 combines with J gene TRBJ1-1; TRBD1 is a possible D gene (6 bases). V was cut by 1 base and J by 8 bases, with 11 bases left in between. CDR1 is SGHTA and CDR2 is FQGNSA in the germline V gene. CDR3 length: 13 residues. The CDR3 sequence: CASSLDRGSEAFF. Written as DNA, the CDR3 is TGTGCCAGCAGCTTAGATAGGGGGTCCGAAGCTTTCTTT.

This clonotype was detected many times. This chain uses TRBV6-1 with TRBJ1-2; D gene ambiguous. Germline CDR1 MNHNS, CDR2 SASEGT. The CDR3 runs to 14 residues. Trimming shortened V by 10 bases and J by 2 bases, and 17 bases separated the two germline ends. For the CDR3, the DNA is TGTGCCACCTCGCCGGGGAGGCAAAACTATGGCTACACCTTC. Translated, it gives CATSPGRQNYGYTF.

This clonotype was seen many times. CDR3: CASSANRGGMNTEAFF. The CDR3 DNA reads TGTGCCAGCAGCGCCAACAGGGGGGGGATGAACACTGAAGCTTTCTTT. V and J are TRBV11-2 and TRBJ1-1, with TRBD1 matching over 8 bases. The CDR3 totals 16 residues. CDR1 and CDR2 (germline): SGHAT, FQNNGV. V gave up 5 bases and J gave up 0 bases; unmatched junction bases: 8.

This clonotype occurred many times. At one end, the junction sequence differs from germline, possibly due to a read error. The gene calls are TRBV5-1 and TRBJ2-5; D might be TRBD2 (5 bases). In germline, CDR1 is SGHRS, CDR2 YFSETQ. The CDR3 is 13 amino acids. The CDR3 region is CASSLGRQETQYF. CDR3 DNA sequence: TGTGCTAGCAGCTTAGGACGGCAGGAGACCCAGTACTTC.

This clonotype appeared many times. CDR3 DNA sequence: TGTGCCAGTAGTATAAGCGTCCAGAGAACGTTATCTCGGCTGAACACTGAAGCTTTCTTT. Translated, it gives CASSISVQRTLSRLNTEAFF. The chain combines TRBV19 with TRBJ1-1; D is undetermined. Germline CDR1 LNHDA, CDR2 SQIVND (reference sequence). Trimming cost V 2 bases and J 0 bases, with 25 bases left between them. The CDR3 consists of 20 residues.

This clonotype showed up many times. J is TRBJ1-2 and V is TRBV12-3 or TRBV12-4, with a possible D match to TRBD1 (5 bases). This CDR3 spans 15 amino acids. V gave up 5 bases and J gave up 8 bases, with 21 bases separating them. As DNA, the CDR3 is TGTGCCAGCAGTAGGGTATCGGGGGGTGATGGCGGCTACACCTTC. It is translated as CASSRVSGGDGGYTF.

This clonotype was found many times. The rearrangement joins TRBV6-2 or TRBV6-3 to TRBJ1-1, with D perhaps matching TRBD1 (5 bases). This CDR3 is built from 15 residues. Germline V gene data show CDR1 as MNHEY and CDR2 as SVGEGT. V gave up 2 bases and J gave up 0 bases, with 10 bases separating them. The CDR3 sequence is CASSYPLGVNTEAFF. The CDR3 bases are TGTGCCAGCAGTTACCCGCTAGGGGTGAACACTGAAGCTTTCTTT.

This clonotype was detected ten times or more. The rearrangement uses TRBV19 and TRBJ1-2, with unresolved D. Trimming removed 7 bases from V and 0 bases from J, with 9 bases in between. The CDR3 sequence is 13 residues long. CDR1 is LNHDA and CDR2 is SQIVND in the germline V gene (reference sequence). DNA of the CDR3: TGTGCCAGTAAGGAAGCAGCTAACTATGGCTACACCTTC. This sequence encodes CASKEAANYGYTF.

This clonotype was counted ten times or more. V gene TRBV6-5 combines with J gene TRBJ1-5; D unresolved. The CDR3 has 13 residues. Looked up from germline, CDR1 is MNHEY and CDR2 is SVGAGI. V gave up 5 bases and J gave up 4 bases, with 9 bases separating them. The chain's CDR3 is CASSPTKNQPQHF. DNA of the CDR3: TGTGCCAGCAGTCCCACTAAGAATCAGCCCCAGCATTTT.

This clonotype was detected many times. CDR3 in amino acids: CARRAGQANTGELFF. Written as DNA, the CDR3 is TGTGCCAGGAGAGCAGGACAGGCGAACACCGGGGAGCTGTTTTTT. V is TRBV19 and J is TRBJ2-2, with 7 bases fitting TRBD1. The junction had 7 bases not matched to a gene; V was cut back by 9 bases and J by 0 bases. The CDR3 loop spans 15 amino acids. Looked up from germline, CDR1 is LNHDA and CDR2 is SQIVND (reference sequence). Together with reference TRBV19 and TRBJ2-2, the CDR3 gives the full variable domain: DGGITQSPKYLFRKEGQNVTLSCEQNLNHDAMYWYRQDPGQGLRLIYYSQIVNDFQKGDIAEGYSVSREKKESFPLTVTSAQKNPTAFYLCARRAGQANTGELFFGEGSRLTVL.

At least ten counts were recorded for this clonotype. The V gene is TRBV6-4, the J gene TRBJ2-2, with 12 bases lining up with TRBD1. The V gene end was trimmed by 6 bases and the J gene end by 0 bases; junction bases not matched to a gene: 11. The CDR3 totals 19 residues. Germline CDR1 MRHNA, CDR2 SNTAGT. CDR3 protein: CASREAGTGGHANTGELFF. CDR3 nucleotide sequence: TGTGCCAGCAGAGAGGCAGGGACAGGGGGCCACGCGAACACCGGGGAGCTGTTTTTT.

This clonotype was seen repeatedly, ten times or more. This chain links TRBV12-3 or TRBV12-4 with TRBJ1-2; D not resolved. Trimming removed 5 bases from V and 0 bases from J, with 13 bases in between. This CDR3 is 15 amino acids long. The CDR3 coding sequence is TGTGCCAGCAGTCTGCAGGCAGGACCTAACTATGGCTACACCTTC. Amino acid sequence: CASSLQAGPNYGYTF.

The V call is TRBV20-1, the J call TRBJ1-2, with D possibly being TRBD1 (6 bases). This CDR3 region has 15 residues. Trimming took off 3 bases at V and 0 bases at J, with 14 bases between the two ends. CDR1 DFQATT and CDR2 SNEGSKA come from the germline V gene (reference sequence). CDR3 in DNA: TGCAGTGCTAGGGAGTCTCGGACAGCTAACTATGGCTACACCTTC. It translates to CSARESRTANYGYTF.

This clonotype occurred a few times. The chain joins TRBV19 to TRBJ1-2; TRBD1 matches 8 bases. V dropped 3 bases and J dropped 14; count of bases not matched to a gene: 8. The CDR3 consists of 12 residues. Per the germline V gene, CDR1 is LNHDA and CDR2 is SQIVND (reference sequence). The CDR3 is CASSIGQGRSTF. CDR3 DNA: TGTGCCAGTAGTATCGGACAGGGACGGAGTACCTTC.

The rearrangement uses TRBV6-5 and TRBJ1-5; no reliable D call. The CDR3 runs 15 residues. The V end was cut by 0 bases, the J end by 3 bases, with 9 bases between. CDR1 is MNHEY, CDR2 SVGAGI, per germline. CDR3 coding DNA: TGTGCCAGCAGTTACTCGAGCGGTTACAATCAGCCCCAGCATTTT. Translated, it gives CASSYSSGYNQPQHF.

This clonotype was found many times. One end of the junction does not line up with germline, which may come from a read error. This chain links TRBV29-1 with TRBJ2-7; D not certain. The length of the CDR3 is 12 residues. The germline CDR1 and CDR2 sequences are SQVTM and ANQGSEA. CDR3 in DNA: TGCAGCGTCGAAGTCAGGCCCTACGAGCAGTACTTC. It specifies CSVEVRPYEQYF.

This clonotype has at least ten counts. V usage is TRBV6-2 or TRBV6-3 and J usage is TRBJ1-2, with D unclear. Germline CDR1 and CDR2: MNHEY and SVGEGT. CDR3 length: 11 amino acids. The V gene lost 2 bases and the J gene lost 8 bases, with 6 bases spanning the gap. The CDR3 region has the DNA TGTGCCAGCAGTTACGGGAGGGGCTACACCTTC. Amino acid sequence: CASSYGRGYTF.

This clonotype was detected ten times or more. This chain uses TRBV2 with TRBJ2-2; TRBD2 matches at 11 bases. This CDR3 contains 19 residues. The V gene's germline CDR1 is SNHLY and CDR2 FYNNEI. V lost 3 bases, J lost 0 bases, and 9 bases stayed unmatched. CDR3 sequence: CASSDLLAGAGTNTGELFF. CDR3 sequence (DNA): TGTGCCAGCAGTGATTTACTAGCGGGGGCCGGTACGAACACCGGGGAGCTGTTTTTT.

V gene TRBV7-9 combines with J gene TRBJ1-2; 12 positions agree with TRBD1. The CDR3 covers 13 residues. CDR1 SEHNR and CDR2 FQNEAQ come from the germline V gene (reference sequence). The ends lost 5 bases at V and 7 bases at J; junction bases unmatched: 2. This CDR3 reads CASSGTGGFGYTF. CDR3 DNA sequence: TGTGCCAGCAGCGGGACAGGGGGCTTTGGCTACACCTTC.

The sample holds a few counts of this clonotype. CDR3 bases: TGTGCCAGCAGTTTTATTGGCTGGGGGGACACACAAGAGACCCAGTACTTC. Translating gives CASSFIGWGDTQETQYF. The chain couples TRBV12-3 or TRBV12-4 to TRBJ2-5; D may match TRBD1 or TRBD2 (6 bases each). CDR3 length equals 17 residues. With 3 bases removed from V and 2 bases from J, the gap between germline ends came to 19 bases.

Only a few counts were recorded for this clonotype. A single base separates this from a much larger clone, so it may be a read error. The CDR3 carries no conserved terminal phenylalanine or tryptophan, so it likely arises from a read error. The J gene is TRBJ2-5, the V gene TRBV10-3, with D possibly called TRBD1 or TRBD2 (5 bases each). Germline assignment: CDR1 ENHRY and CDR2 SYGVKD. The CDR3 is made up of 15 amino acids. Trimming removed 3 bases at V and 3 bases at J, with 14 bases between. The CDR3 is CAISDLGQGEETQYL. In nucleotides, the CDR3 is TGTGCCATCAGTGATTTGGGCCAGGGAGAAGAGACCCAGTACCTC.

This chain joins TRBV7-8 and TRBJ2-7; TRBD2 might be the D (6 bases). Trimming took 8 bases from V and 3 from J, leaving 17 bases between them. CDR1 SGHVS and CDR2 FQNEAQ come from the germline V gene. The CDR3 has 14 amino acids. CDR3 protein: CASARLPSVYEQYF. The CDR3 nucleotides are TGTGCCAGCGCTAGATTGCCTAGCGTCTACGAGCAGTACTTC.

This clonotype was seen many times. The chain uses TRBV6-1 and TRBJ1-1; the D gene is possibly TRBD1 (6 bases). The germline V and J ends were trimmed by 6 bases and 6 bases, with 14 bases remaining between them. Germline CDR1 MNHNS, CDR2 SASEGT. CDR3 length equals 13 residues. DNA of the CDR3: TGTGCCAGCAGCCCACAGGGAATCGCTGAAGCTTTCTTT. It encodes CASSPQGIAEAFF.

At least ten counts were recorded for this clonotype. The CDR3 bases are TGTGCCAGCAGCACACCGACAGCAGTTCTCTCCTACGAGCAGTACTTC. Its translation: CASSTPTAVLSYEQYF. This rearrangement joins TRBV11-2 to TRBJ2-7, with D possibly being TRBD1 (5 bases). The CDR3 runs to 16 residues. Trimming shortened V by 5 bases and J by 0 bases, and 17 bases separated the two germline ends. In germline, CDR1 is SGHAT, CDR2 FQNNGV.

This clonotype was seen many times. The gene calls are TRBV5-5 and TRBJ1-1, with 7 positions matching TRBD1. V shed 4 bases, J shed 7 bases, and the junction held 10 bases outside the gene matches. The germline V gene has CDR1 SGHKS and CDR2 YYEKEE (reference sequence). The CDR3 has 14 residues. The CDR3: CASSQGDSRGEAFF. CDR3 sequence (DNA): TGTGCCAGCAGCCAGGGGGACAGCCGAGGTGAAGCTTTCTTT.

This clonotype was observed at least ten times. The chain couples TRBV7-2 to TRBJ2-7; the match to TRBD1 covers 10 bases. CDR1 SGHTA and CDR2 FQGNSA come from the germline V gene. With 4 bases clipped from V and 5 bases from J, the junction kept 5 bases outside the gene matches. This CDR3 comprises 14 residues. The CDR3 loop reads CASSSDRGRDEQYF. The CDR3 coding sequence is TGTGCCAGCAGCTCAGACAGGGGGCGCGACGAGCAGTACTTC.

The gene calls are TRBV6-1 and TRBJ2-5, with TRBD1 identical over 8 bases. Per germline, CDR1 MNHNS and CDR2 SASEGT. The junction had 12 bases not matched to a gene; V was cut back by 4 bases and J by 5 bases. The CDR3 is made up of 16 amino acids. The DNA of the CDR3 is TGTGCCAGCAGTGCGTTGACAGGGGATCTTGTTGAGACCCAGTACTTC. This codes for CASSALTGDLVETQYF.

As concerns this clonotype: This could be a read error, since a much larger clone is one nucleotide away. This chain links TRBV6-1 with TRBJ2-7, with no clear D. Germline V gene lookup returns CDR1 MNHNS and CDR2 SASEGT. The CDR3 has 15 amino acids. Trimming cost V 2 bases and J 1 base, with 12 bases left between them. This CDR3 reads CASSEMPTRSYEQYF. Here the CDR3 DNA reads TGTGCCAGCAGTGAAATGCCGACACGTTCCTACGAGCAGTACTTC.